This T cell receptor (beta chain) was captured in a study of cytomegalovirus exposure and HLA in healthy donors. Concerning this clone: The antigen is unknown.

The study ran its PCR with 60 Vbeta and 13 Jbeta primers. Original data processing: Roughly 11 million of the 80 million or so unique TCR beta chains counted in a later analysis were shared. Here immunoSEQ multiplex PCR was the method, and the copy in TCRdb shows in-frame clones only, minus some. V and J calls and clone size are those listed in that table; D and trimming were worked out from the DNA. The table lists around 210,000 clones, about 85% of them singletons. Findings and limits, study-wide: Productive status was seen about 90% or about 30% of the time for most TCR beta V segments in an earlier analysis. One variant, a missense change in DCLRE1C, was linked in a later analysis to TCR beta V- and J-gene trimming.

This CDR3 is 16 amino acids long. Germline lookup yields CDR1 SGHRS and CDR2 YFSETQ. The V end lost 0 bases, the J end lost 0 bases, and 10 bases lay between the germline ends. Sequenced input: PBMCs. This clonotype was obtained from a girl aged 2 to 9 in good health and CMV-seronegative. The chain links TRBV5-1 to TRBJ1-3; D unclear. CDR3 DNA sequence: TGCGCCAGCAGCTTGGTTGAGGCCGCCTCTGGAAACACCATATATTTT. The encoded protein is CASSLVEAASGNTIYF.